This T cell receptor (beta chain) was identified in a study of CXCR3-negative and CXCR3-positive naive CD8 T cells. General study results and limits: Both naive subsets had comparably high diversity; memory CD8+ cells much lower.

Regarding this clonotype: No antigen is known for it.

The libraries of TRB cDNA were prepared using 5' RACE with UMI labels. Each CDR3 protein gets one entry in TCRdb, which reprocessed the 5' RACE reads and gives no DNA. The table for this sample gives under 65,000 distinct CDR3 sequences. Per the germline V gene, CDR1 is SQVTM and CDR2 is ANQGSEA. This CDR3 region has 11 residues. Sequencing was done on a sample of memory CD8+ T cells from blood. This sequence originates from a human donor in good health. Some clones in this sample may be carry-over from other donors' samples. The rearrangement links TRBV29-1 to TRBJ1-1. CDR3 sequence reads: CSAEVNTEAFF.